The present T cell receptor beta chain was sequenced within a study of tumor-infiltrating lymphocytes in primary liver carcinoma. Study-wide context: Yields of productive TCRbeta reads ranged from roughly 3.5 to 7.5 million per sample and were similar across tissue types. Regarding the study as a whole: Blood had a significantly lower top-250-clone fraction than tumors did (p = 0.039). Tumor region pairs shared more overlap than did tumor-adjacent and tumor-blood pairs.

Taking about 17-31 mg of unsorted bulk tissue, the authors co-extracted RNA and DNA. Primary liver carcinomas in the patients were surgically resected. Production of TCR beta cDNA used about 500 ng total RNA together with a constant-region primer. Slightly modified ARM-PCR served as the procedure for the TCR beta libraries. These libraries came from three rounds of nested multiplex PCR. In TCRdb, the multiplex PCR reads were re-called with MiXCR into one record per CDR3 protein. In the table there are roughly 80,000 distinct CDR3 sequences, under 75% of which are singletons. Worth noting for this clonotype: Its target is unknown.

Sequencing was carried out using tumor-adjacent normal liver tissue. This receptor was obtained from a man aged 35 to 55 with primary liver carcinoma and hepatitis B virus infection.

CDR3 bases: TGTGCCAGCAATTTGGGGGGGCGCGGATTCGATTGGCGTTTGAGCTATGGCTACACCTTC. This encodes CASNLGGRGFDWRLSYGYTF. This chain uses TRBV28 with TRBJ1-2, with a possible D match to TRBD1 (6 bases). This CDR3 is built from 20 residues. Trimming cost V 7 bases and J 4 bases, with 34 bases left between them. Germline V gene lookup returns CDR1 MDHEN and CDR2 SYDVKM.